This entry describes one TCR beta chain. The antigen is not known. The sample comes from a study of cytomegalovirus exposure and HLA in healthy donors. Study results and caveats: An analysis was carried out later, and it reportedly showed fewer N-insertions in an Asian-associated ancestry cluster than the 666-donor mean.

It was with 60 Vbeta and 13 Jbeta primers that the PCR ran. Data came from immunoSEQ multiplex PCR; TCRdb stores just in-frame clones and leaves some out. Among some 180,000 clones listed, roughly 9.5% were seen once. V lost 2 bases to trimming and J lost 6 bases; unmatched junction nucleotides: 8. This CDR3 is built from 14 residues. Germline V gene data show CDR1 as SGHRS and CDR2 as YFSETQ. At sampling all donors were nominally healthy, likely with unrecorded immune exposures. This sequence was found in a woman aged 25 to 39 in good health and CMV-seropositive. The J gene is TRBJ2-7, the V gene TRBV5-1; 7 nucleotides line up with TRBD1. Specimen: PBMCs. The CDR3 DNA reads as TGCGCCAGCAGCTTCGGTACAGAGGGGGCCGAGCAGTACTTC. It is translated as CASSFGTEGAEQYF.